The 5 T cell receptor beta chains below come from one sample, sequenced in a study of T-cell memory formation after mild COVID-19. Using its own MiXCR run on the 5' RACE reads, TCRdb lists one record per CDR3 protein. The sample lists about 150,000 distinct CDR3 sequences; more than 12% were seen once. Sequences were obtained from PBMCs or a T cell subset sorted from them (not recorded which). The receptors were sampled from an adult woman who had mild COVID-19 (a few samples of this study predate the infection). Cell type and time point are not known.

V gene TRBV29-1 combines with J gene TRBJ1-1, with TRBD1 as a possible D gene (6 bases). The CDR3 extends over 14 amino acids. Germline V gives CDR1 SQVTM, CDR2 ANQGSEA. The germline V and J ends were trimmed by 2 bases and 4 bases, with 14 bases remaining between them. CDR3 DNA sequence: TGCAGCGTTGAACAGCCGCAGGGGTCCACTGAAGCTTTCTTT. Encoded protein: CSVEQPQGSTEAFF.

This clonotype was detected only a few times. The J gene is TRBJ2-7, the V gene TRBV20-1; D is uncertain. This CDR3 contains 14 residues. The germline V and J ends were trimmed by 6 bases and 3 bases, with 18 bases remaining between them. Germline loops: CDR1 DFQATT, CDR2 SNEGSKA (reference sequence). CDR3 coding DNA: TGCAGTGCATGCTTACGCGGAATCCGCTACGAGCAGTACTTC. It encodes CSACLRGIRYEQYF.

The rearrangement links TRBV7-9 to TRBJ2-7, with TRBD1 matching 9 bases. CDR1 SEHNR and CDR2 FQNEAQ come from the germline V gene (reference sequence). V trimming: 8 bases; J trimming: 5 bases; junction bases outside the gene matches: 7. There are 13 residues in the CDR3. The CDR3, as DNA: TGTGCCAGCCAAGGGACAGGGCAGCACGAGCAGTACTTC. Its protein is CASQGTGQHEQYF. The full variable domain, in which reference TRBV7-9 and TRBJ2-7 provide the parts outside the CDR3, is DTGVSQNPRHKITKRGQNVTFRCDPISEHNRLYWYRQTLGQGPEFLTYFQNEAQLEKSRLLSDRFSAERPKGSFSTLEIQRTEQGDSAMYLCASQGTGQHEQYFGPGTRLTVT.

V gene TRBV6-2 or TRBV6-3 combines with J gene TRBJ2-6; D unclear. The CDR3 covers 19 residues. Per germline, CDR1 MNHEY and CDR2 SVGEGT. Trimming removed 4 bases at V and 0 bases at J, with 19 bases between. The CDR3 spells CASSSEVWSSYSGANVLTF. DNA for the CDR3: TGTGCCAGCAGTTCCGAGGTCTGGTCTTCCTACTCTGGGGCCAACGTCCTGACTTTC.

This chain links TRBV19 with TRBJ2-2, with D maybe TRBD2 (7 bases). The CDR3 has 16 residues. Germline-derived CDR1 and CDR2 are LNHDA and SQIVND (reference sequence). V was clipped by 3 bases and J by 5 bases, with 16 bases between them. As DNA, the CDR3 is TGTGCCAGTAGTATGTCCGGGGGGCGCAGAACCGGGGAGCTGTTTTTT. Translation gives CASSMSGGRRTGELFF.